This TCR beta chain is from a study of cytomegalovirus exposure and HLA in healthy donors. The study's findings and limits: The study put 160 or so TCR beta chains on its list as cytomegalovirus-associated. Subsequent analysis revealed that first-cohort TCR clusters tended to co-occur in the roughly 120 validation repertoires.

Some clones are missing from TCRdb's copy, which holds only in-frame ones; the method was immunoSEQ multiplex PCR. The sample contains 200,000 to 300,000 clones, 90% of which appear only once. This clone has a single count. The antigen remains unidentified. Germline CDR1 reads WSHSY; CDR2 reads SAAADI. This CDR3 contains 11 residues. Trimming pared 2 bases from V and 7 bases from J, leaving 6 bases between. The origin of this receptor is a woman aged 25 to 39 in good health and CMV-seronegative. The J gene is TRBJ2-7, the V gene TRBV10-2; no reliable D call. Material for sequencing was PBMCs. CDR3 in amino acids: CASSETREQYF. DNA for the CDR3: TGCGCCAGCAGTGAGACTCGGGAGCAGTACTTC.